This T cell receptor beta chain is from a study of cytomegalovirus exposure and HLA in healthy donors. In the study overall: Genetic ancestry analysis placed over 65% of the roughly 400 donors that were genotyped in the Caucasian-associated cluster.

Everyone who donated was a healthy bone marrow donor. PCR was performed using 60 Vbeta and 13 Jbeta primers. This table comes from immunoSEQ multiplex PCR, and its TCRdb copy is limited to in-frame clones, with some not included. The repertoire has more than 200,000 clones, around 83% of them found once; the top ten carry about 1.4%. The source is a girl between 5 and 17 years old in good health and CMV-seronegative. The sample consisted of PBMCs.

The CDR3 reads CASSPRQGAAGNTIYF. In DNA form, the CDR3 reads TGTGCCAGCAGCCCCAGACAGGGGGCCGCTGGAAACACCATATATTTT. The V and J genes are TRBV11-2 and TRBJ1-3; 10 positions match TRBD1. This CDR3 has 16 residues. Germline CDR1 reads SGHAT; CDR2 reads FQNNGV. Trimming at V came to 5 bases and at J to 2 bases, leaving 6 bases not matched to a gene.